One and the same sample provided the 5 T cell receptor beta chains below, sequenced in a study of blood T cell repertoires in COVID-19. Sequencing used immunoSEQ multiplex PCR; TCRdb keeps in-frame clones, though not all of them. The sample holds about 160,000 clones; over 75% are singletons and the top ten take more than 9.5%. Sequences were obtained from peripheral blood. These receptors all come from a man in his sixties with active or convalescent COVID-19.

The rearrangement links TRBV15 to TRBJ1-1, with a tentative D call TRBD1 (5 bases). This CDR3 is built from 13 residues. The germline CDR1 and CDR2 sequences are LNHNV and YYDKDF (reference sequence). V gave up 6 bases and J gave up 3 bases, with 11 bases separating them. CDR3 sequence (DNA): TGTGCCACCAGTTTCTCCAGGGACACTGAAGCTTTCTTT. This sequence encodes CATSFSRDTEAFF.

The gene calls are TRBV19 and TRBJ2-2; possible D gene TRBD1, 5 bases. Germline loops: CDR1 LNHDA, CDR2 SQIVND (reference sequence). The CDR3 is made up of 15 amino acids. The germline V and J ends were trimmed by 4 bases and 5 bases, with 14 bases remaining between them. The CDR3 reads CASSTGARVTGELFF. CDR3 coding DNA: TGTGCCAGTAGTACTGGGGCCAGGGTGACCGGGGAGCTGTTTTTT.

The genes are TRBV2 and TRBJ1-6; D gene unclear. The CDR3 covers 14 residues. With 3 bases removed from V and 7 bases from J, the gap between germline ends came to 10 bases. Germline V CDR1 and CDR2: SNHLY, FYNNEI. The CDR3 bases are TGTGCCAGCAGTGACGGGAACCCAAATTCACCCCTCCACTTT. Translating gives CASSDGNPNSPLHF.

The chain is built from TRBV2 and TRBJ1-2; 7 bases align to TRBD1. Germline V lookup: CDR1 SNHLY, CDR2 FYNNEI. The J segment lost 0 bases and the V segment lost 9 bases, leaving 7 bases of the junction unmatched. The CDR3 runs 14 residues. CDR3 bases: TGTGCCAGTTTGACAGGGCCCCCTAACTATGGCTACACCTTC. As protein: CASLTGPPNYGYTF.

This clone was observed a few times. The rearrangement links TRBV28 to TRBJ1-2, with unresolved D. Germline V gene lookup returns CDR1 MDHEN and CDR2 SYDVKM. The CDR3 sequence is 14 residues long. V was clipped by 7 bases and J by 4 bases, with 16 bases between them. The CDR3 reads CASTLPITGYGYTF. The CDR3 DNA reads TGTGCCAGCACCTTGCCAATCACTGGCTATGGCTACACCTTC.